The entry below gives a single T cell receptor (beta chain) sequence along with its context. What it binds is unknown. V was shortened by 3 bases and J by 6 bases, with 9 bases between the two germline ends. Germline loops: CDR1 MNHNS, CDR2 SASEGT. The CDR3 is 13 amino acids. The sample is drawn from a study of CD8 T cells in ankylosing spondylitis. Study-wide results and limits: What appeared characteristic of ankylosing spondylitis blood was a TCR beta motif of eight highly homologous variants. Clones tied to disease were said to be significantly enriched in matched ankylosing spondylitis synovial fluid.

Libraries of TCR beta came from quantitative 5'-RACE with molecular barcodes. Each CDR3 protein gets one entry after TCRdb re-called the 5' RACE reads with MiXCR. The top ten hold roughly 1.1% of the sample, which has approximately 340,000 distinct CDR3 sequences, roughly 14% seen once. Source material: blood, either unsorted or a sorted T cell fraction (not recorded which). This receptor was identified in a male donor with ankylosing spondylitis or in good health (not recorded which). The rearrangement joins TRBV6-1 to TRBJ1-5, with no clear D. DNA of the CDR3: TGTGCCAGCAGTGAGTCGGGTTTTCAGCCCCAGCATTTT. Translated: CASSESGFQPQHF.